These 15 T cell receptor beta chains originate from one sample sequenced in a study of blood T cells in healthy people across ages. A second PCR of about 7 to 12 cycles used a sample-barcoded 5' primer and a J-beta primer mix. MiXCR, run by TCRdb on the 5' RACE reads, gives a single entry per CDR3 protein. In the table there are about 1.1 million distinct CDR3 sequences, 30% to 40% of which are singletons. Sequenced sample: blood. Receptor source: a man younger than 35 in good health.

The chain carries TRBV6-5 and TRBJ1-1, with 7 bases matching TRBD1. The CDR3 has 13 amino acids. From germline, CDR1 is MNHEY and CDR2 SVGAGI. V gave up 2 bases and J gave up 3 bases; unmatched junction bases: 0. DNA of the CDR3: TGTGCCAGCAGTTACGACAGGGACACTGAAGCTTTCTTT. Its translation is CASSYDRDTEAFF.

This clonotype turned up a few times. The chain employs TRBV3-1 and TRBJ2-3; D ambiguous. CDR3 size: 13 residues. The V gene's germline CDR1 is LGHDT and CDR2 YNNKEL (reference sequence). V lost 2 bases to trimming and J lost 7 bases, with 10 bases between them. This CDR3 reads CASSQPLGNTQYF. Written as DNA, the CDR3 is TGTGCCAGCAGCCAACCACTTGGAAATACGCAGTATTTT.

This clonotype showed up just a few times. J is TRBJ2-3 and V is TRBV12-3 or TRBV12-4; D is undetermined. The CDR3 sequence is 13 residues long. V lost 6 bases and J lost 4, with 11 bases in between. Here the CDR3 DNA reads TGTGCCAGCAGCCCTAGACTGTCAGATACGCAGTATTTT. It codes for CASSPRLSDTQYF.

V and J are TRBV6-2 or TRBV6-3 and TRBJ2-1; 14 bases map to TRBD2. The V segment lost 7 bases and the J segment 7 bases; nucleotides outside the gene matches: 6. Per the germline V gene, CDR1 is MNHEY and CDR2 is SVGEGT. CDR3 size: 15 residues. In nucleotides, the CDR3 is TGTGCCAGCACTCAGACTAGCGGGGGGGCGAATGAGCAGTTCTTC. Translating it yields CASTQTSGGANEQFF.

About this clonotype itself: A read error may account for a junction end that differs from germline. The chain couples TRBV12-3 or TRBV12-4 to TRBJ2-1; 10 bases fit TRBD2. The CDR3 runs to 16 residues. In DNA form, the CDR3 reads TGTGCCAGCAGTCTAGCGGGGGCCCTCTCCTACAATGAGCAGTTCTTC. It yields the protein CASSLAGALSYNEQFF.

The chain carries TRBV20-1 and TRBJ2-4; D is unclear. CDR1 and CDR2 (germline): DFQATT, SNEGSKA (reference sequence). The CDR3 contains 15 residues. V lost 1 base to trimming and J lost 5 bases, with 15 bases between them. Here the CDR3 reads CSARVGSRPENIQYF. The CDR3 DNA reads TGCAGTGCTAGAGTCGGGTCGAGGCCGGAAAACATTCAGTACTTC.

The sample holds one count of this clonotype. The V gene is TRBV19, the J gene TRBJ1-1; no clear D gene. The V gene's germline CDR1 is LNHDA and CDR2 SQIVND (reference sequence). The CDR3 runs 13 residues. Between the trimmed V and J ends, which lost 3 bases and 3 bases, there was a span of 8 bases. The CDR3 coding sequence is TGTGCCAGTAGTATCACCGAGGACACTGAAGCTTTCTTT. Translation: CASSITEDTEAFF.

The chain joins TRBV6-5 to TRBJ2-4; 7 bases align to TRBD1. The J call may be faulty, since TRBJ2-7 better matches the DNA end. The CDR3 is made up of 14 amino acids. In germline, CDR1 is MNHEY, CDR2 SVGAGI. CDR3 nucleotide sequence: TGTGCCAGCAGTTATGGGACGACAGGGCTCGAGCAGTACTTC. Protein sequence: CASSYGTTGLEQYF.

The chain combines TRBV28 with TRBJ1-5, with D possibly being TRBD1 (6 bases). Germline V gene sequence: CDR1 MDHEN, CDR2 SYDVKM. The CDR3 sequence is 17 residues long. V gave up 5 bases and J gave up 4 bases, with 21 bases separating them. In DNA, the CDR3 is TGTGCCAGCAGTCCAATGAGGGGGGGCTGGGGGAATCAGCCCCAGCATTTT. Its translation is CASSPMRGGWGNQPQHF.

The V call is TRBV15, the J call TRBJ1-2, with 7 positions matching TRBD1. Germline V gives CDR1 LNHNV, CDR2 YYDKDF (reference sequence). Trimming cost V 3 bases and J 4 bases; bases outside gene matches: 8. This CDR3 spans 15 amino acids. The CDR3 reads CATSREGQNSYGYTF. CDR3 DNA: TGTGCCACCAGCAGGGAGGGACAGAATTCCTATGGCTACACCTTC.

This clonotype was detected ten times or more. The chain is built from TRBV10-3 and TRBJ2-5; D possibly matches TRBD1 or TRBD2 (5 bases each). The CDR3 sequence is 15 residues long. V was cut by 3 bases and J by 4 bases, with 15 bases left in between. Per germline, CDR1 ENHRY and CDR2 SYGVKD. In DNA, the CDR3 is TGTGCCATCAGTGAATTAAGTGGGGGTTCAGAGACCCAGTACTTC. Protein product: CAISELSGGSETQYF.

This clonotype was picked up a small number of times. The chain employs TRBV2 and TRBJ2-1, with 8 bases that match TRBD2. CDR1 is SNHLY, CDR2 FYNNEI, per germline. V lost 4 bases, J lost 1 base, and 3 bases stayed unmatched. The CDR3 sequence is 15 residues long. CDR3 bases: TGTGCCAGCAGTGTCCAGCGGGGGTCCTACAATGAGCAGTTCTTC. Its protein product is CASSVQRGSYNEQFF.

In this sample, this clonotype turned up a few times. This sequence joins TRBV6-2 or TRBV6-3 and TRBJ1-1; maybe TRBD1 (5 bases). V was cut by 3 bases and J by 4 bases, with 9 bases left in between. Germline CDR1 MNHEY, CDR2 SVGEGT. CDR3 length: 13 residues. The CDR3 DNA reads TGTGCCAGCAGTTATGGAGGGGCCACTGAAGCTTTCTTT. Encoded protein: CASSYGGATEAFF.

The gene calls are TRBV20-1 and TRBJ2-3; TRBD1 is a possible D gene (6 bases). Germline V gene lookup returns CDR1 DFQATT and CDR2 SNEGSKA (reference sequence). The germline V and J ends were trimmed by 8 bases and 4 bases, with 13 bases remaining between them. The CDR3 loop spans 12 amino acids. This CDR3 is CSSRGPADTQYF. The CDR3 DNA reads as TGCAGTTCCAGGGGACCGGCAGATACGCAGTATTTT.

This chain uses TRBV4-3 with TRBJ1-2, with D possibly being TRBD1 (6 bases). This CDR3 has 15 residues. The germline CDR1 and CDR2 sequences are LGHNA and YSLEER. With 0 bases removed from V and 2 bases from J, the gap between germline ends came to 10 bases. The DNA of the CDR3 is TGCGCCAGCAGCCAAGATGAGGGGGGCAACTATGGCTACACCTTC. It translates to CASSQDEGGNYGYTF.